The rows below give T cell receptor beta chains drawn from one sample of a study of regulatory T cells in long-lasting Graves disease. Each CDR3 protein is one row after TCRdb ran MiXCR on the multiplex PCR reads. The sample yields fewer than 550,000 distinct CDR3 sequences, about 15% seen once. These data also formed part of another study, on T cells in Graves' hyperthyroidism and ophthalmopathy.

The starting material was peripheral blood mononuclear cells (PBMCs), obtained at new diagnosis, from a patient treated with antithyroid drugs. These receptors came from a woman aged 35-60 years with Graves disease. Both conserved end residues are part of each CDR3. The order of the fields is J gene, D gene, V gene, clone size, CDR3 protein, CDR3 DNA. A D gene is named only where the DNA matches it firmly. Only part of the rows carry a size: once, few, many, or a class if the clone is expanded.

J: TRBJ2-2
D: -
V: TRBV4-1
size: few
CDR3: CASSQMGGQSTGELFF
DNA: TGCGCCAGCAGCCAAATGGGGGGACAGAGCACCGGGGAGCTGTTTTTT

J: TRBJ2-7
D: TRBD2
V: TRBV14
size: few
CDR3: CASSQAPLGLATYEQYF
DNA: TGTGCCAGCAGCCAAGCTCCCCTGGGACTAGCTACCTACGAGCAGTACTTC

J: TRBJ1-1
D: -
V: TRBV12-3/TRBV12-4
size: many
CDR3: CASSFGILNTEAFF
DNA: TGTGCCAGCAGTTTCGGGATCTTGAACACTGAAGCTTTCTTT

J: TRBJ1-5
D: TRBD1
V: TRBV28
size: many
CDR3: CATLRGLGQPQHF
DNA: TGTGCCACCCTCAGGGGGTTGGGTCAGCCCCAGCATTTT

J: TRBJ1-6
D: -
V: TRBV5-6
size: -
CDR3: CASSLGLGVGSPLHF
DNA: TGTGCCAGCAGCCTGGGTTTAGGAGTCGGTTCACCCCTCCACTTT

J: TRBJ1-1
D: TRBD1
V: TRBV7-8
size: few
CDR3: CASSSLRGAGGTEAFF
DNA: TGTGCCAGCAGCAGCTTAAGGGGGGCAGGGGGCACTGAAGCTTTCTTT

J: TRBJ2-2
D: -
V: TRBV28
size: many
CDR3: CASSFGFRRNTGELFF
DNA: TGTGCCAGCAGTTTTGGGTTCAGGCGGAACACCGGGGAGCTGTTTTTT

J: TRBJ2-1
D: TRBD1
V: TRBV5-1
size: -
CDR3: CASSLVGQGRSEQFF
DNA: TGCGCCAGCAGCTTGGTTGGACAGGGGCGTAGTGAGCAGTTCTTC

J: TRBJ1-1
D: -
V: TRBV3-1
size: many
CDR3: CASSPGGTLSTEAFF
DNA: TGTGCCAGCAGCCCGGGGGGGACCCTGAGCACTGAAGCTTTCTTT

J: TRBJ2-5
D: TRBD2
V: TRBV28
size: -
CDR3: CASSAMRGQETQYF
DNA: TGTGCCAGCAGTGCCATGCGGGGGCAAGAGACCCAGTACTTC

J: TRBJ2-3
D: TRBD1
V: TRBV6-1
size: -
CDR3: CASSDGQGAIGDTQYF
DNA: TGTGCCAGCAGTGACGGACAGGGGGCAATTGGAGATACGCAGTATTTT

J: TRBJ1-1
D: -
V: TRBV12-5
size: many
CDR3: CASGTDVNTEAFF
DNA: TGTGCTAGTGGCACGGACGTCAACACTGAAGCTTTCTTT

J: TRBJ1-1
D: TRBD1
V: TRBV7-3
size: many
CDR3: CASSSGTWGQGHTEAFF
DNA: TGTGCCAGCAGCTCAGGAACGTGGGGACAGGGGCATACTGAAGCTTTCTTT

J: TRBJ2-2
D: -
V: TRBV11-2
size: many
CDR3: CASSSRVAGELFF
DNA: TGTGCCAGCAGCTCTCGAGTCGCCGGGGAGCTGTTTTTT

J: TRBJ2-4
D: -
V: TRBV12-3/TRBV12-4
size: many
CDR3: CASSVLGGKNIQYF
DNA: TGTGCCAGCAGTGTCCTAGGGGGTAAAAACATTCAGTACTTC

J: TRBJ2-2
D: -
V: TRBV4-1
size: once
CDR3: CASSQQDGGPRELFF
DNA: TGCGCCAGCAGCCAACAGGACGGGGGGCCCCGGGAGCTGTTTTTT

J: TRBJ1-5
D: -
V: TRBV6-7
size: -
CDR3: CASSLDNPGNQPQHF
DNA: TGTGCCAGCAGCTTGGACAACCCAGGGAATCAGCCCCAGCATTTT

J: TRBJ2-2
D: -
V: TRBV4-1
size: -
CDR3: CASSQDINRVTGELFF
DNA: TGCGCCAGCAGCCAAGATATAAACAGGGTCACCGGGGAGCTGTTTTTT

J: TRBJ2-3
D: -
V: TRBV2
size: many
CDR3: CASSEGGAGSDTQYF
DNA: TGTGCCAGCAGTGAAGGGGGGGCAGGGTCGGATACGCAGTATTTT

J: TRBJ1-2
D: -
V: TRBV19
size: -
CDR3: CASTGARYGYTF
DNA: TGTGCCAGTACGGGGGCCCGATATGGCTACACCTTC

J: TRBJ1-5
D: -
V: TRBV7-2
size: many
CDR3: CASSLALGNQPQHF
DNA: TGTGCCAGCAGCTTAGCGCTCGGGAATCAGCCCCAGCATTTT

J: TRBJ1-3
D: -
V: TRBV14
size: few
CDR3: CASSQEDFSGNTIYF
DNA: TGTGCCAGCAGCCAAGAAGACTTCTCTGGAAACACCATATATTTT

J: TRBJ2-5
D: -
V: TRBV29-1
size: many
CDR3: CSVERGRQETQYF
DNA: TGCAGCGTCGAACGTGGCAGACAAGAGACCCAGTACTTC

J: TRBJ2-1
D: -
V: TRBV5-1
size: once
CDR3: CASSLVGQGAVEQLF
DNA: -

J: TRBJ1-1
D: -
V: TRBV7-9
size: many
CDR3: CASSLVGGSSRNTEAFF
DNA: TGTGCCAGCAGCTTAGTTGGGGGGTCTTCAAGGAACACTGAAGCTTTCTTT

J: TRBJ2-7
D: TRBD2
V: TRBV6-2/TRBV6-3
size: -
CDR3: CASSDRGGPYEQYF
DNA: TGTGCCAGCAGTGATCGGGGGGGGCCCTACGAGCAGTACTTC

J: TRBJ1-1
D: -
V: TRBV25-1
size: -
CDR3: CASSEYTGRSRAGDTEAFF
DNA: TGTGCCAGCAGTGAATATACAGGGAGAAGTCGGGCGGGGGACACTGAAGCTTTCTTT

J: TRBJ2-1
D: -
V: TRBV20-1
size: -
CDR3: CSARRSYNEQFF
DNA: TGCAGTGCTCGGCGCTCCTACAATGAGCAGTTCTTC

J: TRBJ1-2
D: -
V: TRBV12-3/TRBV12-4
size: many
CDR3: CASSLGGYYGYTF
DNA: TGTGCCAGCAGTTTGGGCGGATACTATGGCTACACCTTC

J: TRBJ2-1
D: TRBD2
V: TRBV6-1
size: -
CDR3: CASRGGLDNEQFF
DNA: TGTGCCAGCAGGGGAGGACTAGACAATGAGCAGTTCTTC

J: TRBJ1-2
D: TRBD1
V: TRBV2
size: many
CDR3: CASSAGQGSYGYTF
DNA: TGTGCCAGCAGTGCGGGACAGGGCTCCTATGGCTACACCTTC

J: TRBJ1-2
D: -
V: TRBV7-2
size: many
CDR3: CASSLARDTYGYTF
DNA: TGTGCCAGCAGCTTAGCCCGGGACACCTATGGCTACACCTTC

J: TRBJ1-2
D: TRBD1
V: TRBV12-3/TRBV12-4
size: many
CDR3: CASSPQGGSGSGYTF
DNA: TGTGCCAGCAGTCCTCAGGGGGGATCGGGTAGTGGCTACACCTTC

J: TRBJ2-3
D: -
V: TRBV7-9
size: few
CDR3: CASSLILGDPSTDTQYF
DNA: TGTGCCAGCAGCTTAATATTAGGGGACCCCTCCACAGATACGCAGTATTTT

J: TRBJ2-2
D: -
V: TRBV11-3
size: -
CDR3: CASSLDTYGELFF
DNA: TGTGCCAGCAGCTTAGACACCTACGGGGAGCTGTTTTTT

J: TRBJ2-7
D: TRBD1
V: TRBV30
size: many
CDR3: CAWSGQGGSYEQYF
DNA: TGTGCCTGGAGTGGACAGGGGGGCTCCTACGAGCAGTACTTC

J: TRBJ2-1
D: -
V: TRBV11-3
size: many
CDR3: CASSLMGGSYNEQFF
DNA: TGTGCCAGCAGCTTAATGGGGGGAAGCTACAATGAGCAGTTCTTC

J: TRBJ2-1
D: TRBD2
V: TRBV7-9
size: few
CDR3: CASSHSGGATEQFF
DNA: TGTGCCAGCAGCCATAGCGGGGGGGCCACTGAGCAGTTCTTC

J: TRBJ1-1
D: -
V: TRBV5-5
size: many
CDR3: CASSSGGGAEAFF
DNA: TGTGCCAGCAGCTCCGGAGGTGGGGCTGAAGCTTTCTTT

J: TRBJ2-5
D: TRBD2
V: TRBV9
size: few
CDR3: CASSPRYSGRETQYF
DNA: TGTGCCAGCAGCCCCCGGTATAGCGGGAGAGAGACCCAGTACTTC

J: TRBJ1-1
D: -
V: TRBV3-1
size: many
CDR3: CASGQRRTAFILNTEAFF
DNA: TGTGCCAGCGGCCAACGCCGGACTGCGTTTATCCTGAACACTGAAGCTTTCTTT

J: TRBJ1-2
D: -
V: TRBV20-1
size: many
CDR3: CSATISGLYGYTF
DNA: TGCAGTGCTACTATCTCCGGCTTATATGGCTACACCTTC

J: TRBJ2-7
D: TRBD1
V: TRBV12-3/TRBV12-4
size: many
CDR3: CASSDDRGNYEQYF
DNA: TGTGCCAGCAGTGACGACAGGGGAAACTACGAGCAGTACTTC

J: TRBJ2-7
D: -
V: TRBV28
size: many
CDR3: CASSPDGSYEQYF
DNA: TGTGCCAGCAGCCCCGACGGATCCTACGAGCAGTACTTC

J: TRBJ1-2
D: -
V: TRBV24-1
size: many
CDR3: CATSDLWGENGYTF
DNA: TGTGCCACCAGTGATTTATGGGGGGAGAACGGCTACACCTTC

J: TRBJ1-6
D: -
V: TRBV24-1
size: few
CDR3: CATSDLLSSYNSPLHF
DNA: TGTGCCACCAGTGATTTGCTGAGCTCCTATAATTCACCCCTCCACTTT

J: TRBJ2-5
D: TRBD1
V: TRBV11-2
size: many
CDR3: CASSLGTGLKTQYF
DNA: TGTGCCAGCAGCTTGGGGACAGGTCTAAAGACCCAGTACTTC

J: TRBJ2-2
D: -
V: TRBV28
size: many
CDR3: CASSSPRGSNTGELFF
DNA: TGTGCCAGCAGTTCACCCCGGGGGTCGAATACCGGGGAGCTGTTTTTT

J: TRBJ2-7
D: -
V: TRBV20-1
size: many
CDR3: CSASAGYEQYF
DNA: TGCAGTGCTAGTGCGGGGTACGAGCAGTACTTC

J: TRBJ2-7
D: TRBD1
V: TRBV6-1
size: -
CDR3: CASNKDRVFLGLSYEQYF
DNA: TGTGCCAGCAACAAGGACAGGGTTTTTCTAGGGCTCTCCTACGAGCAGTACTTC

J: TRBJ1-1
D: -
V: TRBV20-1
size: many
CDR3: CSARVGGGGTEAFF
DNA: TGCAGTGCTAGAGTAGGAGGGGGTGGAACTGAAGCTTTCTTT

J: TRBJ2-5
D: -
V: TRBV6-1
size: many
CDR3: CASSRAGRDLQYF
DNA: TGTGCCAGCAGTCGCGCGGGGCGAGACCTGCAGTACTTC

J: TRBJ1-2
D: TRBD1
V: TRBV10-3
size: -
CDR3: CAITKTGGNTGYTF
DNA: TGTGCCATCACCAAGACAGGGGGGAATACTGGCTACACCTTC

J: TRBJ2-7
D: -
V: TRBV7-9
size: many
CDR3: CASSLAGGRYEQYF
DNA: TGTGCCAGCAGCTTAGCGGGGGGCAGGTACGAGCAGTACTTC

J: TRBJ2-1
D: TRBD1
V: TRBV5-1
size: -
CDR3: CASSWPGTGENEQFF
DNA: TGCGCCAGCAGCTGGCCCGGGACAGGGGAAAATGAGCAGTTCTTC

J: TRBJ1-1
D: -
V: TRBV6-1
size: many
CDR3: CASSDRGLLAFF
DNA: TGTGCCAGCAGTGATCGAGGGCTTTTGGCTTTCTTT

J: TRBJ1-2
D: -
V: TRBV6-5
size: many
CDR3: CASSYGRFYGYTF
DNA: TGTGCCAGCAGTTACGGACGCTTCTATGGCTACACCTTC

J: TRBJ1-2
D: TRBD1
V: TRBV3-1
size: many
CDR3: CASSRPGQNYGYTF
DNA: TGTGCCAGCAGCCGACCGGGACAGAACTATGGCTACACCTTC

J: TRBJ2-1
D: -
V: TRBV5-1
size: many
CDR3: CAIRQSPTFGEQFF
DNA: TGCGCCATCCGGCAGTCACCCACGTTTGGTGAGCAGTTCTTC